The next 15 T cell receptor beta chains were all read from a single sample in a study of human thymus T cells. TCRdb's copy holds only in-frame clones and misses some; the assay was immunoSEQ multiplex PCR. Of about 50,000 clones in the sample, around 95% were seen once. The sequenced material came from blood. All receptors come from a girl under three years old with a congenital heart defect but otherwise immunologically healthy.

The chain carries TRBV6-5 and TRBJ2-3; D possibly corresponds to TRBD1 (7 bases). The ends were cut back, 11 bases at V and 1 base at J, with 10 bases in the middle. This CDR3 has 12 amino acids. Germline V lookup: CDR1 MNHEY, CDR2 SVGAGI. The CDR3 here is CAVRGGTDTQYF. CDR3 DNA sequence: TGTGCCGTCAGGGGGGGCACAGATACGCAGTATTTT.

V usage is TRBV6-1 and J usage is TRBJ2-2, with TRBD1 identical over 9 bases. Unmatched junction bases numbered 7, after V lost 3 bases and J lost 5 bases. The CDR3 has 16 residues. Germline V lookup: CDR1 MNHNS, CDR2 SASEGT. CDR3 in DNA: TGTGCCAGCAGTGAGAGAGGGACAGGGTTGACCGGGGAGCTGTTTTTT. This encodes CASSERGTGLTGELFF.

This clone is a singleton in its sample. The chain links TRBV28 to TRBJ1-2; D might be TRBD1 (5 bases). Trimming removed 4 bases at V and 2 bases at J, with 11 bases between. Germline lookup yields CDR1 MDHEN and CDR2 SYDVKM. This CDR3 comprises 14 residues. CDR3 sequence: CASSYTKGNYGYTF. CDR3 in DNA: TGTGCCAGCAGTTATACTAAGGGGAACTATGGCTACACCTTC.

This chain uses TRBV7-2 with TRBJ2-5; D not resolved. The CDR3 length is 12 residues. V was clipped by 4 bases and J by 6 bases, with 9 bases between them. Germline assignment: CDR1 SGHTA and CDR2 FQGNSA. The CDR3 bases are TGTGCCAGCAGCTATGAAAGACAGACCCAGTACTTC. Its translation is CASSYERQTQYF.

The rearrangement joins TRBV9 to TRBJ2-3, with D unresolved. The CDR3 is 17 residues long. V lost 0 bases and J 0 bases, leaving 14 bases between the germline ends. The V gene's germline CDR1 is SGDLS and CDR2 YYNGEE. The CDR3, as DNA: TGTGCCAGCAGCGTAGAGGGAAGTGGGTACAGCACAGATACGCAGTATTTT. Its translation: CASSVEGSGYSTDTQYF.

The CDR3 loop reads CAWYFSGPYNEQFF. CDR3 sequence (DNA): TGTGCCTGGTATTTTAGCGGGCCCTACAATGAGCAGTTCTTC. The chain employs TRBV30 and TRBJ2-1; TRBD2 matches at 7 bases. The CDR3 is made up of 14 amino acids. Germline V CDR1 and CDR2: GTSNPN, SVGIG (reference sequence). The J segment lost 2 bases and the V segment lost 5 bases, leaving 6 bases of the junction unmatched.

This sequence joins TRBV6-1 and TRBJ1-1; a possible D gene is TRBD1 (6 bases). Germline V gene lookup returns CDR1 MNHNS and CDR2 SASEGT. V lost 11 bases and J lost 6, with 19 bases in between. This CDR3 spans 13 amino acids. CDR3 region: CASLGDISPEAFF. The CDR3 DNA is TGTGCCTCCCTCGGGGACATCAGTCCTGAAGCTTTCTTT.

The chain employs TRBV11-3 and TRBJ1-5; 7 positions agree with TRBD1. V was pared by 3 bases and J by 2 bases, with 1 base of the junction left unmatched. Germline lookup yields CDR1 SGHNT and CDR2 YENEEA. The CDR3 extends over 14 amino acids. CDR3 amino acids: CASSFTGGNQPQHF. CDR3 nucleotides: TGTGCCAGCAGCTTTACAGGGGGCAATCAGCCCCAGCATTTT.

The genes are TRBV11-1 and TRBJ2-3, with 8 bases fitting TRBD1. Trimming at V came to 0 bases and at J to 5 bases, leaving 7 bases not matched to a gene. The germline V gene has CDR1 SGHAT and CDR2 FQDESV (reference sequence). The CDR3 extends over 16 amino acids. The CDR3 is CASSLALQGAVDTQYF. CDR3 DNA: TGTGCCAGCAGCTTAGCGCTCCAGGGGGCCGTAGATACGCAGTATTTT. The full variable domain, its missing parts supplied by reference TRBV11-1 and TRBJ2-3, is EAEVAQSPRYKITEKSQAVAFWCDPISGHATLYWYRQILGQGPELLVQFQDESVVDDSQLPKDRFSAERLKGVDSTLKIQPAELGDSAMYLCASSLALQGAVDTQYFGPGTRLTVL.

The chain links TRBV4-1 to TRBJ2-3, with D unresolved. V was clipped by 0 bases and J by 2 bases, with 12 bases between them. Germline CDR1 reads MGHRA; CDR2 reads YSYEKL. The CDR3 runs 16 residues. Written as DNA, the CDR3 is TGCGCCAGCAGCCAAGAAGTGGGTCGATTCACAGATACGCAGTATTTT. Encoded protein: CASSQEVGRFTDTQYF.

This clone showed up just once. This chain joins TRBV5-6 and TRBJ2-3; tentative D call: TRBD2 (5 bases). The germline gives CDR1 SGHDT, CDR2 YYEEEE. The ends were cut back, 6 bases at V and 4 bases at J, with 9 bases in the middle. The CDR3 has 12 amino acids. CDR3 residues: CASTLDSDTQYF. CDR3 coding DNA: TGTGCCAGCACCCTGGACTCAGATACGCAGTATTTT.

The chain couples TRBV18 to TRBJ2-1; no clear D. The CDR3 has 13 amino acids. Germline V gene data show CDR1 as KGHSH and CDR2 as LQKENI. Trimming left V 9 bases short and J 0 bases short, with 9 bases between. CDR3 sequence reads: CASSFSSYNEQFF. Written as DNA, the CDR3 is TGTGCCAGTTCCTTCAGCTCCTACAATGAGCAGTTCTTC.

The rearrangement uses TRBV6-5 and TRBJ2-7, with 10 bases aligning to TRBD1. CDR3 size: 14 residues. V lost 6 bases to trimming and J lost 3 bases; unmatched junction nucleotides: 5. Germline CDR1 reads MNHEY; CDR2 reads SVGAGI. The CDR3 loop reads CASSYRDRGYEQYF. The CDR3 DNA is TGTGCCAGCAGCTATAGGGACAGGGGCTACGAGCAGTACTTC.

The chain has TRBV4-1 and TRBJ1-2; 7 nucleotides match TRBD1. This CDR3 has 14 amino acids. Germline V CDR1 and CDR2: MGHRA, YSYEKL. Losses at the gene ends were 4 bases for V and 0 bases for J; bases not matched to a gene: 2. DNA for the CDR3: TGCGCCAGCAGCCCGGACAGGACTAACTATGGCTACACCTTC. This translates into CASSPDRTNYGYTF.

As concerns this clone: A read error may produce the germline difference seen at one junction end. This chain connects TRBV7-8 to TRBJ2-3; a possible D gene is TRBD1 (5 bases). Looked up from germline, CDR1 is SGHVS and CDR2 is FQNEAQ. The length of the CDR3 is 14 residues. CDR3 in amino acids: CASSLGAGTDTQYF. The CDR3 bases are TGTGCCAGCAGTTTAGGGGCGGGCACAGATACGCAGTATTTT.